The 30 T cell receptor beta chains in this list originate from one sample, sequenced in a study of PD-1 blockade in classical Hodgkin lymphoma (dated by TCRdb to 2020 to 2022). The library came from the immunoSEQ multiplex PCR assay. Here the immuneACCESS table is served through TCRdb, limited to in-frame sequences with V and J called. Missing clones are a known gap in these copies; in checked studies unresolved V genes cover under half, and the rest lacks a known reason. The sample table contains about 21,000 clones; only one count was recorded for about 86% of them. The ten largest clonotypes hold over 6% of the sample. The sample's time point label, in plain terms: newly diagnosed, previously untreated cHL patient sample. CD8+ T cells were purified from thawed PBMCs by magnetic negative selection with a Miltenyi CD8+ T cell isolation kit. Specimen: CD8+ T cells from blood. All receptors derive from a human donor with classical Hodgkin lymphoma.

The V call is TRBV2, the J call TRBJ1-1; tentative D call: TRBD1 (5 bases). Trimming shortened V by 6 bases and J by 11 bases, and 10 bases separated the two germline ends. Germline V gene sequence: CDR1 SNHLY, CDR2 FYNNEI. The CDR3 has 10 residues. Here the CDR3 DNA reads TGTGCCAGCAGCGGGGGTGCGGCTTTCTTT. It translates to CASSGGAAFF.

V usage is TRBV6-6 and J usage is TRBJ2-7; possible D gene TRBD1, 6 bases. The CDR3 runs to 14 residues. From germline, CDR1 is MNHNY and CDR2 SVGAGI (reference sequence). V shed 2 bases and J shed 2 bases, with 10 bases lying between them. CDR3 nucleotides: TGTGCCAGCAGTTACACCCAGGGGACCTACGAGCAGTACTTC. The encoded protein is CASSYTQGTYEQYF.

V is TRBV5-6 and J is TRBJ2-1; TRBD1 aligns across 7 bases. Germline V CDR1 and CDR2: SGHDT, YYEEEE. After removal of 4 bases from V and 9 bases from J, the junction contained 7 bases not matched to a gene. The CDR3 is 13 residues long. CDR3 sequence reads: CASSPQGIVEQFF. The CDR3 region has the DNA TGTGCCAGCAGCCCACAGGGGATTGTTGAGCAGTTCTTC.

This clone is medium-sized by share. CDR3 residues: CASSGSAIETQYF. The CDR3 region has the DNA TGTGCCAGTAGTGGGTCGGCTATAGAGACCCAGTACTTC. This chain links TRBV19 with TRBJ2-5; D unresolved. V lost 5 bases and J lost 4, with 11 bases in between. From germline, CDR1 is LNHDA and CDR2 SQIVND (reference sequence). The CDR3 totals 13 residues.

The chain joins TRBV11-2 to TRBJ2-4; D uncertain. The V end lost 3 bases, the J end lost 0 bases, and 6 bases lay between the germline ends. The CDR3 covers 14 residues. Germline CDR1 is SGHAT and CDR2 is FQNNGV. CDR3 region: CASSLALAKNIQYF. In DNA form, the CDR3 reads TGTGCCAGCAGCTTGGCCTTAGCCAAAAACATTCAGTACTTC.

CDR3 residues: CASSEEQGVNEQYF. CDR3 in DNA: TGTGCCAGCAGTGAAGAACAGGGGGTAAACGAGCAGTACTTC. The chain is built from TRBV2 and TRBJ2-7, with 8 bases matching TRBD1. Germline values: CDR1 SNHLY, CDR2 FYNNEI. This CDR3 has 14 residues. The ends lost 1 base at V and 5 bases at J; junction bases unmatched: 4.

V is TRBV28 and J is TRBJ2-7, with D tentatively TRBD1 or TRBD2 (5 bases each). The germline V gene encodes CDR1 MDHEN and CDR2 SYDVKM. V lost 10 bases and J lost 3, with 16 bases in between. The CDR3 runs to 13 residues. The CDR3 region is CAISGTVFYEQYF. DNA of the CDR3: TGTGCCATCTCCGGGACGGTTTTCTACGAGCAGTACTTC.

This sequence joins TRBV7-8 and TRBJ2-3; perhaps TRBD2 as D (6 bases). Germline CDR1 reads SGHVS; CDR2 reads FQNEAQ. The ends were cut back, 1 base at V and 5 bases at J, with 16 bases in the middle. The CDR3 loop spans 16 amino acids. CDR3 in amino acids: CASSLVAEAFIDTQYF. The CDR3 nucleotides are TGTGCCAGCAGCTTAGTAGCGGAGGCTTTTATAGATACGCAGTATTTT.

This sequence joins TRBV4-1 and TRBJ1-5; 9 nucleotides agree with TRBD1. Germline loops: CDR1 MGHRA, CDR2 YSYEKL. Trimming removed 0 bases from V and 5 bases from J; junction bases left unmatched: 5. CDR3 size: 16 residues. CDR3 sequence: CASSQDGGQGYQPQHF. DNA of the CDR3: TGCGCCAGCAGCCAAGATGGGGGACAGGGCTATCAGCCCCAGCATTTT.

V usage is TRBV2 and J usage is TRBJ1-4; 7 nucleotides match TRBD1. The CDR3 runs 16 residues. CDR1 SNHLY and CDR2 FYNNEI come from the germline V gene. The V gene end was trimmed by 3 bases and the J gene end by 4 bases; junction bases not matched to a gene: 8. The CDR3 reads CASSEPRTGSNEKLFF. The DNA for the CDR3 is TGTGCCAGCAGTGAGCCGCGGACAGGTAGTAATGAAAAACTGTTTTTT.

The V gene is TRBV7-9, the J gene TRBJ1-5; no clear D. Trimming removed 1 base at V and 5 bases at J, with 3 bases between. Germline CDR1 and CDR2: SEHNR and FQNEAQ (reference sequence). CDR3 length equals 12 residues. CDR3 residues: CASSLDDQPQHF. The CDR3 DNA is TGTGCCAGCAGCTTAGACGATCAGCCCCAGCATTTT.

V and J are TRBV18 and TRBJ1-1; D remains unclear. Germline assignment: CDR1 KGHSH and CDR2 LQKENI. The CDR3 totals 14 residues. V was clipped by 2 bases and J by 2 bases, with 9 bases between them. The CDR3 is CASSPGGPNTEAFF. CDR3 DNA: TGTGCCAGCTCACCAGGAGGGCCTAACACTGAAGCTTTCTTT.

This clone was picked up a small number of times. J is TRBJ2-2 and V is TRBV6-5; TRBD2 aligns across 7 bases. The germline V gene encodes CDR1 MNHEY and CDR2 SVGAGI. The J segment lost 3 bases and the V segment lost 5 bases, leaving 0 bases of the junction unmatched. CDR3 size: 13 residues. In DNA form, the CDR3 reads TGTGCCAGCAGTAGCGGGGACACCGGGGAGCTGTTTTTT. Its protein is CASSSGDTGELFF.

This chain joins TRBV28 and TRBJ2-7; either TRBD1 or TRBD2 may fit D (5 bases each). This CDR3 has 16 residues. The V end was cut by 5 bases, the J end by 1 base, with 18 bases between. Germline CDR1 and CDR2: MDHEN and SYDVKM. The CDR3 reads CASSQPGTDFSYEQYF. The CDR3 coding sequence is TGTGCCAGCAGTCAACCCGGGACGGATTTTTCCTACGAGCAGTACTTC.

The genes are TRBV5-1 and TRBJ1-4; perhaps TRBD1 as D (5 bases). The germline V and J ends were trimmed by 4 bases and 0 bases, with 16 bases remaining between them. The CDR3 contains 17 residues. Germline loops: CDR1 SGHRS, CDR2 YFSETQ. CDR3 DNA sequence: TGCGCCAGCAGCCCATCGGGATGGGGGTCAACTAATGAAAAACTGTTTTTT. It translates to CASSPSGWGSTNEKLFF.

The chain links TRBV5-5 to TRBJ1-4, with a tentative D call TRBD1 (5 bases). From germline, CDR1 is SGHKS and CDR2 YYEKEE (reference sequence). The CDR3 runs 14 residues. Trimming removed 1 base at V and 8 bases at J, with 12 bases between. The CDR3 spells CASSLWQGNEKLFF. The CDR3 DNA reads TGTGCCAGCAGCTTGTGGCAGGGTAACGAAAAACTGTTTTTT. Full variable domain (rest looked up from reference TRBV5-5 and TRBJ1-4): DAGVTQSPTHLIKTRGQQVTLRCSPISGHKSVSWYQQVLGQGPQFIFQYYEKEERGRGNFPDRFSARQFPNYSSELNVNALLLGDSALYLCASSLWQGNEKLFFGSGTQLSVL.

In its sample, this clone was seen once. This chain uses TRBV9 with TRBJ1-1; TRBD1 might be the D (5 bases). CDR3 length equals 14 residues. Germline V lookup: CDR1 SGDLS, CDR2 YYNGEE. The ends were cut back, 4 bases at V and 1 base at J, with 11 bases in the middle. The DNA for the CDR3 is TGTGCCAGCAGCCCCGAAGGGGCGAACACTGAAGCTTTCTTT. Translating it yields CASSPEGANTEAFF.

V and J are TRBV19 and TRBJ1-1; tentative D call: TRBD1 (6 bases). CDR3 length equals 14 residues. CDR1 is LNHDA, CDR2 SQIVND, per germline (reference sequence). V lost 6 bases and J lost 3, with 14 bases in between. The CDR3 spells CASSQRGSDTEAFF. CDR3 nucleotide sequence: TGTGCCAGTAGCCAAAGGGGGAGCGACACTGAAGCTTTCTTT.

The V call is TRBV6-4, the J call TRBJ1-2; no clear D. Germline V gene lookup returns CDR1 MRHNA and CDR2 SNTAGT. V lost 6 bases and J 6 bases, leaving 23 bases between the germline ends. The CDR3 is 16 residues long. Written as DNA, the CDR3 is TGTGCCAGCAGCCCCGGTTGGAGTTTTCGACATCATGGCTACACCTTC. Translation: CASSPGWSFRHHGYTF.

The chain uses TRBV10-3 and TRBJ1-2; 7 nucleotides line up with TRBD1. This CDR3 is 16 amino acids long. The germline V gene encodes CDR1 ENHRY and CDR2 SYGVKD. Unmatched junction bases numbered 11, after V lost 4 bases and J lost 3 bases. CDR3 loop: CAISGTGLGEYYGYTF. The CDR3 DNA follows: TGTGCCATCAGTGGGACAGGTTTGGGGGAGTACTATGGCTACACCTTC.

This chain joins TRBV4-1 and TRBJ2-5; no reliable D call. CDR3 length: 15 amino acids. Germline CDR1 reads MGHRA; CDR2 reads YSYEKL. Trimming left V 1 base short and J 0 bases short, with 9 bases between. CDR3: CASSQAWPNQETQYF. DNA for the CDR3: TGCGCCAGCAGCCAAGCGTGGCCGAACCAAGAGACCCAGTACTTC.

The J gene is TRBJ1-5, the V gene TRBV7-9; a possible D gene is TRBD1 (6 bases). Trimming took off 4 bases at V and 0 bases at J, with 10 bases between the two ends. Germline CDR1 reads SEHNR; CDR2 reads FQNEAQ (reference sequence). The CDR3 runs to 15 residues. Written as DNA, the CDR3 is TGTGCCAGCAGCTCTAACAGGGATAGCAATCAGCCCCAGCATTTT. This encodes CASSSNRDSNQPQHF. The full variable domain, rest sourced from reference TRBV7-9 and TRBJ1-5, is DTGVSQNPRHKITKRGQNVTFRCDPISEHNRLYWYRQTLGQGPEFLTYFQNEAQLEKSRLLSDRFSAERPKGSFSTLEIQRTEQGDSAMYLCASSSNRDSNQPQHFGDGTRLSIL.

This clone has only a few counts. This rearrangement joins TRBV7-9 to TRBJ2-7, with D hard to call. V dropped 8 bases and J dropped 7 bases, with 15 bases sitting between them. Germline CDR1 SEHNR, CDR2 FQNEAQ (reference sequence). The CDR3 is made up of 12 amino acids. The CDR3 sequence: CASAHSVWEQYF. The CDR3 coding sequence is TGTGCCAGCGCCCATTCTGTTTGGGAGCAGTACTTC.

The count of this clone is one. The CDR3 protein is CASSFRGNDEQYF. CDR3 DNA: TGTGCCAGCAGTTTCCGGGGTAACGACGAGCAGTACTTC. V and J are TRBV28 and TRBJ2-7; possible D gene TRBD2, 5 bases. V shed 3 bases and J shed 5 bases, with 11 bases lying between them. The CDR3 contains 13 residues. Germline loops: CDR1 MDHEN, CDR2 SYDVKM.

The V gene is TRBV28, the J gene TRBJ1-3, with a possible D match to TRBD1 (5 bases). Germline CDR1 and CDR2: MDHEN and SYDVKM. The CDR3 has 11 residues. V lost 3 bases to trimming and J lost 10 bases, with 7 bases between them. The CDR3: CASSFWGTIYF. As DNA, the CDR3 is TGTGCCAGCAGTTTTTGGGGGACCATATATTTT.

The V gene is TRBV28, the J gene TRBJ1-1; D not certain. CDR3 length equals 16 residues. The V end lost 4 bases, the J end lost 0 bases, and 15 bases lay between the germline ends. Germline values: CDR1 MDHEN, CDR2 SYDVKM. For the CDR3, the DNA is TGTGCCAGCAGTTGCAACTCGTTGGGATTGAACACTGAAGCTTTCTTT. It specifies CASSCNSLGLNTEAFF. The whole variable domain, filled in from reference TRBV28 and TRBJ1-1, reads DVKVTQSSRYLVKRTGEKVFLECVQDMDHENMFWYRQDPGLGLRLIYFSYDVKMKEKGDIPEGYSVSREKKERFSLILESASTNQTSMYLCASSCNSLGLNTEAFFGQGTRLTVV.

The CDR3 DNA reads as TGTGCCAGCAGCTTAGGCAGGGACTATGGCTACACCTTC. Encoded protein: CASSLGRDYGYTF. V and J are TRBV7-9 and TRBJ1-2; the D gene is possibly TRBD1 (5 bases). The germline V gene encodes CDR1 SEHNR and CDR2 FQNEAQ (reference sequence). V was clipped by 1 base and J by 3 bases, with 6 bases between them. The CDR3 has 13 residues. Based on the CDR3 plus reference TRBV7-9 and TRBJ1-2, the full variable domain is DTGVSQNPRHKITKRGQNVTFRCDPISEHNRLYWYRQTLGQGPEFLTYFQNEAQLEKSRLLSDRFSAERPKGSFSTLEIQRTEQGDSAMYLCASSLGRDYGYTFGSGTRLTVV.

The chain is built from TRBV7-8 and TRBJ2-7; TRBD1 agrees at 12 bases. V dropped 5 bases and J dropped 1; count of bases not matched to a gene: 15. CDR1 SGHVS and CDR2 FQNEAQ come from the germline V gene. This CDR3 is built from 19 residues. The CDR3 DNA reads TGTGCCAGCAGCCCGCTCGAGGGACAGGGGGCGATTGGATCCTACGAGCAGTACTTC. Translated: CASSPLEGQGAIGSYEQYF.

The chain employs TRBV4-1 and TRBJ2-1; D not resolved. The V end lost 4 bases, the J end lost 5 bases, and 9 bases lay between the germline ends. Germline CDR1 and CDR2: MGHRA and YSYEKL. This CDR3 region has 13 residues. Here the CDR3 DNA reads TGCGCCAGCAGCCCTGCGAGTAACAATGAGCAGTTCTTC. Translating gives CASSPASNNEQFF.

In DNA form, the CDR3 reads TGCGCCAGCAGCCCCCCGGGCTCCTACAATGAGCAGTTCTTC. This sequence encodes CASSPPGSYNEQFF. The chain links TRBV4-1 to TRBJ2-1; D gene uncertain. V was clipped by 4 bases and J by 0 bases, with 7 bases between them. This CDR3 is 14 amino acids long. Germline values: CDR1 MGHRA, CDR2 YSYEKL.